Listed here is a single T cell receptor (beta chain). Its matching antigen is unknown. Unique molecular identifiers featured in how the TCRbeta library was prepared. TCRdb fed the PCR reads into MiXCR, producing one record per CDR3 protein. The sample holds about 130,000 distinct CDR3 sequences, 9.5% to 10% seen once. This entry is derived from a study of T-cell reconstitution after alpha-beta-depleted transplantation in children. Broader study findings: When one year had passed after transplant, most T-cell counts and diversity came from newly produced T cells. Reportedly, roughly two months post-transplant, alpha-beta T cells arose from several hundred expanded graft clones.

Sequencing was performed on PBMCs, mostly from graft donor cells, taken 180 days after TCRalphabeta/CD19-depleted stem cell transplant. This receptor was identified in a girl under three years old who had a stem cell transplant for combined immunodeficiency, so the T cells may come from the graft donor.

The CDR3 region is CASSFGTSGTDTQYF. As DNA, the CDR3 is TGTGCCAGCAGCTTCGGGACTAGCGGCACAGATACGCAGTATTTT. The chain has TRBV7-2 and TRBJ2-3, with 10 bases lining up with TRBD2. Germline CDR1 and CDR2: SGHTA and FQGNSA. The CDR3 is made up of 15 amino acids. J gave up 1 base and V 3 bases, and 1 base lay outside the gene matches.